Listed below are T cell receptor beta chains from one sample, sequenced in a study of blood T cell repertoires in COVID-19. Some clones are missing from TCRdb's copy, which holds only in-frame ones; the method was immunoSEQ multiplex PCR. The repertoire includes around 150,000 clones, approximately 80% of them detected once, and around 5% sits in the top ten. Sequencing was done on a sample of PBMCs or T cells enriched from blood (not recorded which). These receptors were taken from a man between 65 and 85 years old who had been exposed to COVID-19. Both conserved end residues are trimmed from each CDR3. The order of the fields is V gene, J gene, CDR3 protein.

TRBV11-2	TRBJ1-1	ASSPGLGAF
TRBV28	TRBJ1-4	ASTPYRDRGEKLF
TRBV6-5	TRBJ2-7	ATRQGGGYEQY
TRBV18	TRBJ1-1	ASTAHLGQEAF
TRBV7-9	TRBJ2-7	ASSVGLAGGGEQY
TRBV7-2	TRBJ2-5	ASSHPLGQGETQY
TRBV5-4	TRBJ2-1	ASSLDRGTVRNEQF
TRBV15	TRBJ1-1	ATRGNGGPGTEAF
TRBV3-1/TRBV3-2	TRBJ2-2	ASSLGQGATGELF
TRBV6-5	TRBJ2-4	ASSYSPLAKNIQY
TRBV2	TRBJ2-2	ASSSLGTSGSNTGELF
TRBV28	TRBJ2-1	ASSLLYGDSSYNEQF
TRBV19	TRBJ2-7	ASSTRDIVSEQY
TRBV5-5	TRBJ2-7	ASSSVLRQGLTYEQY
TRBV19	TRBJ1-2	ASSIVEADTNYGYT
TRBV28	TRBJ2-7	ASSSVGYEQY
TRBV18	TRBJ2-3	ASSPPSSTDTQY
TRBV9	TRBJ2-3	ASSVGVAGIFSTDTQY
TRBV10-3	TRBJ2-4	AISPTGSENIQY
TRBV3-1/TRBV3-2	TRBJ2-1	ASSQVGSGGPEQF
TRBV12-3/TRBV12-4	TRBJ1-1	ASRTGPNTEAF
TRBV30	TRBJ2-2	AWTLGGGGELF
TRBV3-1/TRBV3-2	TRBJ1-6	ASSQDGRGLH
TRBV6-5	TRBJ2-1	ASSYSSGRLYNEQF
TRBV6-5	TRBJ2-7	ASRQGTGKAYEQY
TRBV4-1	TRBJ2-2	AMGTSALSNTGELF
TRBV7-6	TRBJ1-1	ASSLVGTGGDTEAF
TRBV28	TRBJ1-2	ASRTGNRGYT
TRBV5-1	TRBJ1-2	ASSLGDSPYGYT
TRBV2	TRBJ1-1	ASSLGQGNTEAF
TRBV9	TRBJ1-2	ASSGGQGVSYGYT
TRBV27	TRBJ2-7	ASSPHPPGAYEQY
TRBV19	TRBJ1-2	ASLSTGGGYT
TRBV5-1	TRBJ1-1	ASSLAAGLNTEAF
TRBV7-9	TRBJ1-5	ASSETGTGARQPQH
TRBV24-1	TRBJ1-5	ATGGGTGVNQPQH
TRBV4-2	TRBJ1-1	ASSQSRQGAEGTEAF
TRBV19	TRBJ2-2	ASSRQGVKDTGELF
TRBV7-2	TRBJ2-5	ASSRGLAGGTETQY
TRBV6-1	TRBJ1-5	ASSDRQRLQPQH
TRBV7-9	TRBJ2-7	ASSKQGIGEQY
TRBV7-2	TRBJ2-2	ASSSGSRATGELF